This entry lists 18 T cell receptor beta chains sequenced from one sample in a study of T cells expressing NK-cell markers. TCRdb re-called the 5' RACE reads and shows each CDR3 protein once, DNA omitted. Recorded for this sample: hundreds of thousands of distinct CDR3 sequences. The sequencing input was blood T cells: a sorted CD56 or NKG2C T cell subset, CD4+ or CD8+ T cells, or bulk PBMC T cells (not recorded which). Every receptor here comes from a man between 18 and 35 years old in good health.

The J gene is TRBJ2-7, the V gene TRBV20-1; there is no DNA to check the TCRdb D call of TRBD2. The germline V gene has CDR1 DFQATT and CDR2 SNEGSKA (reference sequence). The CDR3 runs to 16 residues. This chain's CDR3 is CSARFGTSGSDYEQYF.

The rearrangement uses TRBV10-3 and TRBJ1-1; TCRdb proposes TRBD1, but this gene call is untestable without DNA. The CDR3 runs to 16 residues. Per germline, CDR1 ENHRY and CDR2 SYGVKD. CDR3 loop: CAISDPQAGMNTEAFF.

This chain links TRBV29-1 with TRBJ2-2. The CDR3 extends over 12 amino acids. Germline loops: CDR1 SQVTM, CDR2 ANQGSEA. CDR3 residues: CSVGPSTGELFF.

The V gene is TRBV12-3 or TRBV12-4, the J gene TRBJ2-2; the TCRdb D gene call, TRBD2, has no DNA to confirm it. The CDR3 is 17 amino acids. The CDR3 sequence: CASSLSHAGGNTGELFF.

This chain joins TRBV6-5 and TRBJ2-1; TCRdb proposes TRBD2, but this gene call is untestable without DNA. This CDR3 region has 19 residues. Germline V lookup: CDR1 MNHEY, CDR2 SVGAGI. CDR3 sequence reads: CASSYARGTSGRIYNEQFF.

J is TRBJ1-6 and V is TRBV5-1; TCRdb gives TRBD1 as the D gene, but with no DNA this cannot be confirmed. This CDR3 has 16 residues. The V gene's germline CDR1 is SGHRS and CDR2 YFSETQ. This CDR3 is CASSALRGSYNSPLHF.

The chain carries TRBV6-5 and TRBJ2-4; the TCRdb D gene call, TRBD1, has no DNA to confirm it. CDR1 is MNHEY, CDR2 SVGAGI, per germline. The CDR3 totals 15 residues. CDR3 region: CASSISWTGKNIQYF.

The chain recombines TRBV15 with TRBJ1-1; TCRdb proposes TRBD1, but this gene call is untestable without DNA. Germline loops: CDR1 LNHNV, CDR2 YYDKDF (reference sequence). The CDR3 totals 14 residues. CDR3: CATSKGQENTEAFF. The whole variable domain, filled in from reference TRBV15 and TRBJ1-1, reads DAMVIQNPRYQVTQFGKPVTLSCSQTLNHNVMYWYQQKSSQAPKLLFHYYDKDFNNEADTPDNFQSRRPNTSFCFLDIRSPGLGDTAMYLCATSKGQENTEAFFGQGTRLTVV.

This chain uses TRBV6-1 with TRBJ1-4; TCRdb picks TRBD1, but there is no DNA to check that call. CDR3 size: 14 residues. Germline lookup yields CDR1 MNHNS and CDR2 SASEGT. CDR3 in amino acids: CASSVRDSNEKLFF.

The chain employs TRBV7-8 and TRBJ2-2; lacking DNA, the TRBD1 call made by TCRdb goes unchecked. The CDR3 length is 16 residues. Germline V CDR1 and CDR2: SGHVS, FQNEAQ. The chain's CDR3 is CASSQRWDSSTGELFF.

V and J are TRBV12-3 or TRBV12-4 and TRBJ2-2; TCRdb calls TRBD2, which cannot be checked without DNA. The CDR3 contains 16 residues. The CDR3 loop is CASRTSGRAGTGELFF.

The J gene is TRBJ2-1, the V gene TRBV7-2; there is no DNA to check the TCRdb D call of TRBD2. This CDR3 has 14 residues. Germline V gene sequence: CDR1 SGHTA, CDR2 FQGNSA. Here the CDR3 reads CASSLGPALGEQFF.

The chain joins TRBV11-3 to TRBJ2-1; the TCRdb D gene call, TRBD1, has no DNA to confirm it. The CDR3 length is 14 residues. Per the germline V gene, CDR1 is SGHNT and CDR2 is YENEEA. CDR3: CASSSAGQGIEQFF.

The chain combines TRBV18 with TRBJ2-1. The CDR3 runs 15 residues. Germline V CDR1 and CDR2: KGHSH, LQKENI. This CDR3 reads CASSPPVNNGNEQFF.

The V and J genes are TRBV28 and TRBJ2-1; TCRdb's D gene call, TRBD2, goes unchecked for lack of DNA. Per germline, CDR1 MDHEN and CDR2 SYDVKM. The CDR3 has 13 residues. CDR3 in amino acids: CASSFLTRAEQFF.

The V call is TRBV10-3, the J call TRBJ2-2. The germline V gene encodes CDR1 ENHRY and CDR2 SYGVKD. The CDR3 loop spans 15 amino acids. The CDR3 is CAISESEPKTGELFF.

The CDR3 here is CSVTDTVNQPQHF. The chain couples TRBV29-1 to TRBJ1-5; the D gene TCRdb calls, TRBD1, cannot be checked with no DNA. From germline, CDR1 is SQVTM and CDR2 ANQGSEA. The CDR3 consists of 13 residues.

The rearrangement links TRBV14 to TRBJ2-3. The CDR3 sequence is 15 residues long. Germline CDR1 and CDR2: SGHDN and FVKESK. CDR3 region: CASSFSAVRTDTQYF.